The 14 T cell receptor beta chains listed next were all sequenced from one sample in a study of CD8 T cells in ankylosing spondylitis. TCRdb re-derived calls from the 5' RACE reads in MiXCR, one entry per CDR3 protein. The sample shows just over 300,000 distinct CDR3 sequences, roughly 20% of them seen only once. The sequencing sample was made of blood, either unsorted or a sorted T cell fraction (not recorded which). Receptor source: a female donor with ankylosing spondylitis or in good health (not recorded which).

V usage is TRBV5-5 and J usage is TRBJ1-5; tentative D call: TRBD1 (6 bases). This CDR3 has 15 amino acids. Per the germline V gene, CDR1 is SGHKS and CDR2 is YYEKEE (reference sequence). V lost 5 bases to trimming and J lost 2 bases, with 14 bases between them. The CDR3 here is CASSLGGDGNQPQHF. The CDR3 bases are TGTGCCAGCAGTTTAGGGGGAGATGGCAATCAGCCCCAGCATTTT.

The sample holds a few counts of this clonotype. The gene calls are TRBV12-3 or TRBV12-4 and TRBJ2-7; the D is unclear. The CDR3 runs to 11 residues. V was pared by 2 bases and J by 6 bases, with 5 bases between. CDR3 DNA: TGTGCCAGCAGTTTATCCAGCGAGCAGTACTTC. Its protein is CASSLSSEQYF.

This clonotype was recorded at least ten times. The chain has TRBV29-1 and TRBJ2-1; 11 bases are a match to TRBD1. The V gene end was trimmed by 6 bases and the J gene end by 3 bases; junction bases not matched to a gene: 1. Germline lookup yields CDR1 SQVTM and CDR2 ANQGSEA. The CDR3 is made up of 13 amino acids. The DNA of the CDR3 is TGCAGCGTCGGGACAGGGGGCTACAATGAGCAGTTCTTC. It codes for CSVGTGGYNEQFF.

The chain couples TRBV29-1 to TRBJ2-7; D is possibly TRBD1 (6 bases). Trimming cost V 4 bases and J 0 bases, with 16 bases left between them. From germline, CDR1 is SQVTM and CDR2 ANQGSEA. CDR3 length equals 15 residues. The CDR3 loop is CSVGYRALSSYEQYF. CDR3 in DNA: TGCAGCGTTGGTTACAGGGCCCTGAGCTCCTACGAGCAGTACTTC.

The chain links TRBV4-2 to TRBJ2-5; no definite D call. Germline CDR1 and CDR2: LGHNA and YNFKEQ. The CDR3 is 17 amino acids. Deletions cut 3 bases from V and 2 bases from J, with 19 bases between. CDR3 in amino acids: CASSQTLSRGGQETQYF. CDR3 in DNA: TGTGCCAGCAGCCAGACCCTCTCTCGAGGTGGGCAAGAGACCCAGTACTTC.

This clonotype was seen more than once but under ten times. V usage is TRBV7-6 and J usage is TRBJ2-2, with a tentative D call TRBD2 (6 bases). Germline values: CDR1 SGHVS, CDR2 FNYEAQ. CDR3 size: 15 residues. Trimming cost V 6 bases and J 0 bases, with 11 bases left between them. The CDR3: CASRRDFTNTGELFF. The CDR3 DNA reads as TGTGCCAGCAGGCGGGACTTCACGAACACCGGGGAGCTGTTTTTT.

The J gene is TRBJ2-1, the V gene TRBV2; tentatively, D is TRBD1 (5 bases). Germline loops: CDR1 SNHLY, CDR2 FYNNEI. Trimming pared 5 bases from V and 12 bases from J, leaving 11 bases between. This CDR3 comprises 11 residues. In DNA, the CDR3 is TGTGCCAGCAGTCAAAGGGGTGGGCAGTTCTTC. Translating gives CASSQRGGQFF.

The rearrangement uses TRBV5-1 and TRBJ2-2; D call uncertain. Germline V gives CDR1 SGHRS, CDR2 YFSETQ. The V end lost 7 bases, the J end lost 3 bases, and 10 bases lay between the germline ends. This CDR3 is built from 13 residues. The CDR3 nucleotides read TGCGCCAGCTATGAACAGTACACCGGGGAGCTGTTTTTT. The encoded protein is CASYEQYTGELFF.

A few counts support this clonotype. V and J are TRBV7-2 and TRBJ2-3, with D maybe TRBD1 (5 bases). The CDR3 runs to 16 residues. Looked up from germline, CDR1 is SGHTA and CDR2 is FQGNSA. V shed 1 base and J shed 1 base, with 12 bases lying between them. Written as DNA, the CDR3 is TGTGCCAGCAGCTTAGGCCAAGGGGCTCGCACAGATACGCAGTATTTT. It translates to CASSLGQGARTDTQYF.

This clonotype showed up just a few times. The chain uses TRBV6-1 and TRBJ2-1; D unresolved. The CDR3 extends over 13 amino acids. In germline, CDR1 is MNHNS, CDR2 SASEGT. V lost 6 bases and J 6 bases, leaving 12 bases between the germline ends. CDR3: CASRDPGRNEQFF. The CDR3 coding sequence is TGTGCCAGCAGGGATCCTGGGCGCAATGAGCAGTTCTTC.

The CDR3 loop reads CASSRRTQPTGELFF. The CDR3 DNA reads as TGTGCCAGCAGCCGACGGACTCAGCCCACCGGGGAGCTGTTTTTT. The V and J genes are TRBV5-5 and TRBJ2-2; maybe TRBD2 (5 bases). This CDR3 region has 15 residues. V lost 4 bases to trimming and J lost 4 bases, with 14 bases between them. Germline-derived CDR1 and CDR2 are SGHKS and YYEKEE (reference sequence).

This clonotype was seen more than once but under ten times. This chain connects TRBV19 to TRBJ2-2, with a tentative D call TRBD2 (6 bases). V was clipped by 7 bases and J by 3 bases, with 15 bases between them. Germline loops: CDR1 LNHDA, CDR2 SQIVND (reference sequence). The CDR3 is 15 residues long. CDR3 region: CASTLVGRDTGELFF. DNA for the CDR3: TGTGCCAGTACCCTTGTCGGGAGAGACACCGGGGAGCTGTTTTTT.

This chain links TRBV7-6 with TRBJ2-2, with 12 positions matching TRBD2. J was trimmed by 1 base and V by 6 bases; bases with no gene match: 0. CDR1 and CDR2 from the germline V gene are SGHVS and FNYEAQ. This CDR3 is built from 15 residues. CDR3 amino acids: CASRLAGGNTGELFF. CDR3 DNA: TGTGCCAGCAGACTAGCGGGAGGGAACACCGGGGAGCTGTTTTTT.

The rearrangement joins TRBV7-2 to TRBJ1-1; weak D call: TRBD1 (6 bases). Per germline, CDR1 SGHTA and CDR2 FQGNSA. The CDR3 is 15 residues long. V lost 5 bases, J lost 7 bases, and 20 bases lay in between. The CDR3 here is CASSPREGGGLEAFF. CDR3 in DNA: TGTGCCAGCAGCCCCCGAGAAGGGGGGGGCCTTGAAGCTTTCTTT. The entire variable domain, with the rest obtained from reference TRBV7-2 and TRBJ1-1, is as follows: GAGVSQSPSNKVTEKGKDVELRCDPISGHTALYWYRQSLGQGLEFLIYFQGNSAPDKSGLPSDRFSAERTGGSVSTLTIQRTQQEDSAVYLCASSPREGGGLEAFFGQGTRLTVV.